This T cell receptor beta chain is drawn from a study of blood T cell repertoires in COVID-19. Across the whole study: PBMCs, B-cell-depleted T cells, or T cells provided the cDNA or gDNA that made up the material.

The CDR3 consists of 14 residues. V shed 4 bases and J 6 bases; nucleotides not matched to a gene: 11. The germline gives CDR1 GTSNPN, CDR2 SVGIG (reference sequence). This table comes from immunoSEQ multiplex PCR, and its TCRdb copy is limited to in-frame clones, with some not included. The sample carries about 50,000 clones, about 83% recorded once. Sequencing was performed on peripheral blood. The chain is built from TRBV30 and TRBJ2-7; 8 bases are shared with TRBD2. This sequence was found in a man aged 35-49 years with acute or convalescent COVID-19. CDR3 sequence: CAWNRGSGTSEQYF. As DNA, the CDR3 is TGTGCCTGGAATAGGGGTAGCGGGACAAGCGAGCAGTACTTC.